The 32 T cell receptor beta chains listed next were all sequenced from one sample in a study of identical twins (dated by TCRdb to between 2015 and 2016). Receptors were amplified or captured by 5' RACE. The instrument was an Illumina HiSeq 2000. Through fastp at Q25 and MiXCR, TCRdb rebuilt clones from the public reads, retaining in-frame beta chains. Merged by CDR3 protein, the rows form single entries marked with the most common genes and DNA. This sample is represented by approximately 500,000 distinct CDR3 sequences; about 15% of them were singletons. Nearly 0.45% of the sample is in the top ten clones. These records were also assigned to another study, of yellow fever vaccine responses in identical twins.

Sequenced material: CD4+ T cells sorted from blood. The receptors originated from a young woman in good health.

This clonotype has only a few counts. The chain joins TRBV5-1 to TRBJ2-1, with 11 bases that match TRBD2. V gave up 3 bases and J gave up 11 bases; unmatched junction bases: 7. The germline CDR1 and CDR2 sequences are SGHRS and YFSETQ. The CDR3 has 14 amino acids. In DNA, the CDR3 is TGCGCCAGCAGCTCGGGACTAGCGGAATTAAAGCAGTTCTTC. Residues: CASSSGLAELKQFF.

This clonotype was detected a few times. The CDR3 sequence: CASSFGGQGNEQFF. CDR3 coding DNA: TGCGCCAGCAGCTTCGGAGGACAGGGTAATGAGCAGTTCTTC. This chain joins TRBV5-1 and TRBJ2-1; 8 bases are shared with TRBD1. Germline V gives CDR1 SGHRS, CDR2 YFSETQ. The V and J ends lost 2 bases and 7 bases, in that order; junction bases with no gene match: 5. The CDR3 is 14 amino acids.

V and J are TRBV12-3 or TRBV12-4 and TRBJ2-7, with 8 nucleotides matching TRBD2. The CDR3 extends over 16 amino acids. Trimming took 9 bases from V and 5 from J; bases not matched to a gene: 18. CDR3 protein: CASSPGLAGPRDEQYF. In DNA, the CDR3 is TGTGCCAGTAGTCCCGGTCTAGCGGGCCCCCGGGACGAGCAGTACTTC.

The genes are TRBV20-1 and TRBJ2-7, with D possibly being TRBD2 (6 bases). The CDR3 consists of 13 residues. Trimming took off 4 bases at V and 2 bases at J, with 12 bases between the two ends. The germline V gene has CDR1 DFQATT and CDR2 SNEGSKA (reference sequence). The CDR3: CSAIGGGTYEQYV. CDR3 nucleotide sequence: TGCAGTGCTATAGGTGGGGGGACCTACGAGCAGTACGTC.

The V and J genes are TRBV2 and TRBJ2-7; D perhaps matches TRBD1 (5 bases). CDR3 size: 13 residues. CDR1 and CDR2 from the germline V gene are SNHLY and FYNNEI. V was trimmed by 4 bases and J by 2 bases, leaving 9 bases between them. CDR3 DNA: TGTGCCAGCAGTGTGGGGCAGCCCTACGAGCAGTACTTC. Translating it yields CASSVGQPYEQYF.

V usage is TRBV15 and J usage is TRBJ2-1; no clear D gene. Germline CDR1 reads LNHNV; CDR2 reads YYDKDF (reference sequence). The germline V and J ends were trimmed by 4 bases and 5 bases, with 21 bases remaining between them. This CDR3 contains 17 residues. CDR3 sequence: CATSTQKGSLRNNEQFF. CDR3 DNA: TGTGCCACCAGCACCCAAAAGGGCAGTCTACGAAACAATGAGCAGTTCTTC.

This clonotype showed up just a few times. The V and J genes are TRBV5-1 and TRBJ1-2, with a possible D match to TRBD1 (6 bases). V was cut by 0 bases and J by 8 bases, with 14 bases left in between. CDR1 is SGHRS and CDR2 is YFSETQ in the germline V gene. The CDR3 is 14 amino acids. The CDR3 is CASSLGQEAGGYTF. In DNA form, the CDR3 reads TGCGCCAGCAGCTTGGGACAGGAGGCGGGAGGCTACACCTTC.

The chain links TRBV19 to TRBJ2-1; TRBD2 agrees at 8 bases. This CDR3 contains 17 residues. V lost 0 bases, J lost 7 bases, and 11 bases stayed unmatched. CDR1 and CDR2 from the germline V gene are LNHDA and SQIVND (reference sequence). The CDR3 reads CASSIDRLAGWSNEQFF. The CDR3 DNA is TGTGCCAGTAGTATAGATCGGCTAGCGGGTTGGAGTAATGAGCAGTTCTTC.

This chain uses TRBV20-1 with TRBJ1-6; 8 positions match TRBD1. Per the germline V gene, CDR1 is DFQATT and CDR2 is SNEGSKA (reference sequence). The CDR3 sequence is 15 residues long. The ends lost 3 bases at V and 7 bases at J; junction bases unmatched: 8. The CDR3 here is CSARQPTGANSPLHF. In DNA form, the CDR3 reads TGCAGTGCTAGGCAACCGACAGGGGCGAATTCACCCCTCCACTTT.

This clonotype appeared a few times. CDR3 DNA: TGTGCCAGCAGCCCAGCGGGGGGGCCCGGGGAGCTGTTTTTT. This encodes CASSPAGGPGELFF. The V call is TRBV6-4, the J call TRBJ2-2, with 10 positions matching TRBD2. The J segment lost 6 bases and the V segment lost 6 bases, leaving 4 bases of the junction unmatched. This CDR3 is built from 14 residues. In germline, CDR1 is MRHNA, CDR2 SNTAGT.

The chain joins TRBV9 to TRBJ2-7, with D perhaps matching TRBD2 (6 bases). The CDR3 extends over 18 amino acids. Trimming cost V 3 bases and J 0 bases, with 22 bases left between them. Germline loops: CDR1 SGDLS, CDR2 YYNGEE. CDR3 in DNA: TGTGCCAGCAGCGCACCCCCGACTAGTCCCGGGAGCTCCTACGAGCAGTACTTC. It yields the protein CASSAPPTSPGSSYEQYF.

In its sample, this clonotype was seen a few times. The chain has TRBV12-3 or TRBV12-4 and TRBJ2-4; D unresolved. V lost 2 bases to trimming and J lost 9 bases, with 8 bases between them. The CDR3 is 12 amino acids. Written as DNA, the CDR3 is TGTGCCAGCAGTTTAAACGAGGTCATTCAGTACTTC. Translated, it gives CASSLNEVIQYF.

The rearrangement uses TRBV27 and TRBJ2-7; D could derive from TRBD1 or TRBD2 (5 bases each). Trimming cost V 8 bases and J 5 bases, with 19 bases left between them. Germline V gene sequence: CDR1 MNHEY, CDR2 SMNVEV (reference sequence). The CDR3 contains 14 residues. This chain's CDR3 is CASRDLGREHEQYV. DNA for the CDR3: TGTGCCAGCCGGGATTTAGGCAGGGAACACGAGCAGTACGTC.

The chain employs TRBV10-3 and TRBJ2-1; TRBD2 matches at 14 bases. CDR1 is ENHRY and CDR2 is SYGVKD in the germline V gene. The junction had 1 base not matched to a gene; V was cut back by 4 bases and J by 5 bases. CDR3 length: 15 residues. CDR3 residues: CAISGGLAGDNEQFF. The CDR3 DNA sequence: TGTGCCATCAGTGGGGGACTAGCGGGGGACAATGAGCAGTTCTTC.

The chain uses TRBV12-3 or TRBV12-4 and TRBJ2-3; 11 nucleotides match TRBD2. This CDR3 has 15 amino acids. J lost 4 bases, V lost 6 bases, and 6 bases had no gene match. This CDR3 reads CASSQTSGESDTQYF. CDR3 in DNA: TGTGCCAGCAGCCAGACTAGCGGGGAATCAGATACGCAGTATTTT.

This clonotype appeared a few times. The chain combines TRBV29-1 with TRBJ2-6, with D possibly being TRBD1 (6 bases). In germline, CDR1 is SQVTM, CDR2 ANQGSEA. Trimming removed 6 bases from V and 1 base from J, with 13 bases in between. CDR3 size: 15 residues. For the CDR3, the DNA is TGCAGCGTCGGGACAATGGGGTCTGGGGCCAACGTCCTGACTTTC. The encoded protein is CSVGTMGSGANVLTF.

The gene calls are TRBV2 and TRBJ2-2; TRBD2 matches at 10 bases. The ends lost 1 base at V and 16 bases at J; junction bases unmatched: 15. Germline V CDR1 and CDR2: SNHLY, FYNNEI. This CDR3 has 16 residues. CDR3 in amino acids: CASSEGGLTWTSGKFF. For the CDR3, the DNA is TGTGCCAGCAGTGAAGGAGGTCTCACTTGGACTAGCGGCAAGTTTTTT.

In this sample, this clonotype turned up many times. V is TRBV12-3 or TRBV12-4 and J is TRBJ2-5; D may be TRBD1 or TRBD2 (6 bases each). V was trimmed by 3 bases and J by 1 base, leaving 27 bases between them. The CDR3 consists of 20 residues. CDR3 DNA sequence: TGTGCCAGCAGTTTTCACCCAGGAGGGATGGGGCTGGGGGCCCAAGAGACCCAGTACTTC. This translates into CASSFHPGGMGLGAQETQYF.

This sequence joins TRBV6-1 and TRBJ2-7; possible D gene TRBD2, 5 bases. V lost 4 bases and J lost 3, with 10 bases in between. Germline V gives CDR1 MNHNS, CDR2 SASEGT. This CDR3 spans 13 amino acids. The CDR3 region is CASSVSGYYEQYF. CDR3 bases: TGTGCCAGCAGTGTTTCGGGGTACTACGAGCAGTACTTC.

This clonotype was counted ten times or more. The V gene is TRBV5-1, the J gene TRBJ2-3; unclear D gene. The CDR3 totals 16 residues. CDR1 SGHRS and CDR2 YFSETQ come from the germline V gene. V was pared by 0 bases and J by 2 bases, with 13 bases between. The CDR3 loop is CASSLGANAATDTQYF. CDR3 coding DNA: TGCGCCAGCAGCTTGGGGGCTAATGCCGCCACAGATACGCAGTATTTT.

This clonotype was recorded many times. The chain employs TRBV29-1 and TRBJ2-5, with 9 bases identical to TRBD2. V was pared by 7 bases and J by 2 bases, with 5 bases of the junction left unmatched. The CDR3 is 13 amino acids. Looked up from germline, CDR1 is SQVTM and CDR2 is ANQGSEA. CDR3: CSALTSGQETQYF. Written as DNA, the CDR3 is TGCAGCGCCCTGACTAGCGGACAAGAGACCCAGTACTTC.

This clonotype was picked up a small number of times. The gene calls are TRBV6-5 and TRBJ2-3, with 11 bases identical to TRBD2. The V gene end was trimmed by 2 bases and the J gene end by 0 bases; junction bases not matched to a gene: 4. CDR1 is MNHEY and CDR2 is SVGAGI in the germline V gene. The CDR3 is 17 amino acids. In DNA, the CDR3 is TGTGCCAGCAGTTACGGGACTAGCGGCCTGAGCACAGATACGCAGTATTTT. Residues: CASSYGTSGLSTDTQYF.

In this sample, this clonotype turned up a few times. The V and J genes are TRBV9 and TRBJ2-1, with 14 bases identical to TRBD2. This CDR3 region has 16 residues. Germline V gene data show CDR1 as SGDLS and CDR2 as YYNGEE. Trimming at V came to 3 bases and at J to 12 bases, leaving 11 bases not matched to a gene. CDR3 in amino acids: CASSAGTSGGHGAQFF. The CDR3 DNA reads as TGTGCCAGCAGCGCCGGGACTAGCGGGGGCCATGGGGCGCAGTTCTTC.

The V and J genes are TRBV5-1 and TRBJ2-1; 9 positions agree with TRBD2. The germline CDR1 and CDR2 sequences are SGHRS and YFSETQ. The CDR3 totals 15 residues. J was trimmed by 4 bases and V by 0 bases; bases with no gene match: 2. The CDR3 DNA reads TGCGCCAGCAGCTTGGATGCGGGAGGGTACAATGAGCAGTTCTTC. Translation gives CASSLDAGGYNEQFF.

The CDR3 DNA is TGTGCCAGCAGACCCCCGACTAGTTTGGGTGAGCAGTTCTTC. It encodes CASRPPTSLGEQFF. J is TRBJ2-1 and V is TRBV12-3 or TRBV12-4; the D gene is possibly TRBD2 (6 bases). V was trimmed by 6 bases and J by 9 bases, leaving 18 bases between them. The CDR3 totals 14 residues.

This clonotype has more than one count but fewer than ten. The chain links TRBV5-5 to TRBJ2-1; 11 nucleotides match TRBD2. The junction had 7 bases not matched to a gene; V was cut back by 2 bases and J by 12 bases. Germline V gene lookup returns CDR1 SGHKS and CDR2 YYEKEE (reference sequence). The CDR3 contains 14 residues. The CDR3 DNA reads TGTGCCAGCAGCTTACCACTAGCGGGAGCAGCGCAGTTCTTC. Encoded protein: CASSLPLAGAAQFF.

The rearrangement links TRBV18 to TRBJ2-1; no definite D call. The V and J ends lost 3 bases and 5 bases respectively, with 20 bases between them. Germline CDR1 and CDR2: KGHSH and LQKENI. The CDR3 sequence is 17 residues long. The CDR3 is CASSPLGPTGPNNEQFF. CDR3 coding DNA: TGTGCCAGCTCACCCCTCGGGCCGACGGGTCCTAACAATGAGCAGTTCTTC.

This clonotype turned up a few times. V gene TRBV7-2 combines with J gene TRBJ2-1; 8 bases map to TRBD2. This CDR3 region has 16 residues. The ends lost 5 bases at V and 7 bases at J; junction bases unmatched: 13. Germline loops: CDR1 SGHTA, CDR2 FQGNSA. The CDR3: CASSGPGTRSSNEQFF. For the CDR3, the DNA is TGTGCCAGCAGCGGGCCCGGGACTAGGTCGAGTAATGAGCAGTTCTTC.

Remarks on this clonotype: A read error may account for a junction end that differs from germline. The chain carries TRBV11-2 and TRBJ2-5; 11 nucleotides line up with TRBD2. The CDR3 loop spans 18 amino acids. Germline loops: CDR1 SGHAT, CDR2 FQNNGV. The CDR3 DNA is TGTGCCAGCAGATTAGGGGGACTAGCGGTTTCAAAGAGAGAGACCCAGTACTTC. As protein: CASRLGGLAVSKRETQYF.

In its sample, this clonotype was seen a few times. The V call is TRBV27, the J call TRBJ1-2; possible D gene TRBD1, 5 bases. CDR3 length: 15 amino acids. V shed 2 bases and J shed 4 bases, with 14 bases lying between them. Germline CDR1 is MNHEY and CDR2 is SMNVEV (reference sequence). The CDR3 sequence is CASSLTAGTVYGYTF. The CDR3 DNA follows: TGTGCCAGCAGTTTAACGGCCGGGACCGTCTATGGCTACACCTTC.

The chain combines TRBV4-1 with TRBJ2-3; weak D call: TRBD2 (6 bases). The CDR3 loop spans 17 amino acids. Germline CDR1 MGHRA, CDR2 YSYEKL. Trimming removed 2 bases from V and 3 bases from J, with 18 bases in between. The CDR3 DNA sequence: TGCGCCAGCAGCCAACTTCGTTCGGGGGAGGCGACAGATACGCAGTATTTT. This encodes CASSQLRSGEATDTQYF.

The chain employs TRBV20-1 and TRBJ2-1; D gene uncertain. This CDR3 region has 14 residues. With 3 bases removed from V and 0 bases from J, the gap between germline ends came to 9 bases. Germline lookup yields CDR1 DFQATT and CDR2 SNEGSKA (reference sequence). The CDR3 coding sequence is TGCAGTGCTAGCGGCAACAGCTCCTACAATGAGCAGTTCTTC. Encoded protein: CSASGNSSYNEQFF.